Following are 25 T cell receptor beta chains from one sample sequenced in a study of spatial heterogeneity in lung cancer. Time point denoted: sample taken at primary tumor resection. TCRdb processed the 5' RACE reads anew with MiXCR; each CDR3 protein has one entry. Here the sample spans about 15,000 distinct CDR3 sequences, roughly 3.9% being singletons. Sample: normal lung tissue next to the tumor, taken at surgery. The receptors derive from a male donor with early-stage non-small cell lung cancer.

This clonotype was counted many times. This beta chain is a stray read from a library made for alpha chains; its abundance is not meaningful. The J gene is TRBJ2-7, the V gene TRBV7-6; D unclear. Looked up from germline, CDR1 is SGHVS and CDR2 is FNYEAQ. This CDR3 has 13 amino acids. Trimming took 5 bases from V and 3 from J, leaving 11 bases between them. Written as DNA, the CDR3 is TGTGCCAGCAGCCCTGGACCGAACTACGAGCAGTACTTC. Translated, it gives CASSPGPNYEQYF.

This clonotype appeared a single time. At one boundary the junction diverges from the germline segment, which might be a read error. The size of this beta chain means little, since it is a stray read in a library made for alpha chains. The chain has TRBV29-1 and TRBJ2-6; D remains ambiguous. The CDR3 runs to 13 residues. Germline lookup yields CDR1 SQVTM and CDR2 ANQGSEA. CDR3 residues: CSVVGSGPNVLTF. The CDR3, as DNA: TGCAGCGTTGTGGGGTCTGGGCCCAACGTCCTGACTTTC.

In its sample, this clonotype was seen many times. Little can be read into the size of this beta chain, an off-target read in a library designed for alpha chains. This chain joins TRBV20-1 and TRBJ1-1; tentatively, D is TRBD1 (5 bases). Germline assignment: CDR1 DFQATT and CDR2 SNEGSKA (reference sequence). This CDR3 comprises 11 residues. V lost 6 bases and J lost 4, with 9 bases in between. The CDR3 DNA reads TGCAGTGCCGAGGGGCTCACTGAAGCTTTCTTT. Amino acid sequence: CSAEGLTEAFF.

This clonotype is classed as medium-sized. This beta chain appears as a stray read in a library generated for alpha chains; its size is not informative. This sequence joins TRBV5-5 and TRBJ2-7; weak D call: TRBD1 (6 bases). The CDR3 spans 15 residues. The germline CDR1 and CDR2 sequences are SGHKS and YYEKEE (reference sequence). V was shortened by 0 bases and J by 4 bases, with 14 bases between the two germline ends. The CDR3 is CASSLALGAGYEQYF. DNA of the CDR3: TGTGCCAGCAGCTTGGCGTTGGGGGCTGGGTACGAGCAGTACTTC.

There are many counts of this clonotype. As an off-target read in a library built for alpha chains, this beta chain has a frequency of little significance. The genes are TRBV3-1 and TRBJ2-1; D is ambiguous. This CDR3 region has 12 residues. Germline-derived CDR1 and CDR2 are LGHDT and YNNKEL (reference sequence). Trimming pared 5 bases from V and 0 bases from J, leaving 2 bases between. Here the CDR3 DNA reads TGTGCCAGCAGCTACTCCTACAATGAGCAGTTCTTC. Residues: CASSYSYNEQFF.

The sample holds many counts of this clonotype. Relative to the germline gene, one junction end is altered; a read error may explain this. This beta chain is an unintended read in a library built for alpha chains; its size means little. The chain couples TRBV28 to TRBJ1-1; D uncertain. The CDR3 is 12 residues long. Germline V gene data show CDR1 as MDHEN and CDR2 as SYDVKM. CDR3 loop: CASSLWDTEAFF. In DNA form, the CDR3 reads TGTGCCAGCAGTCTATGGGACACTGAAGCTTTCTTT. The variable domain in full, completed from reference TRBV28 and TRBJ1-1, reads DVKVTQSSRYLVKRTGEKVFLECVQDMDHENMFWYRQDPGLGLRLIYFSYDVKMKEKGDIPEGYSVSREKKERFSLILESASTNQTSMYLCASSLWDTEAFFGQGTRLTVV.

At least ten counts were recorded for this clonotype. Since the library was made to target alpha chains, this beta chain is a stray read and its abundance is not meaningful. V and J are TRBV2 and TRBJ1-2; D unresolved. Trimming pared 7 bases from V and 2 bases from J, leaving 14 bases between. Germline CDR1 SNHLY, CDR2 FYNNEI. The CDR3 extends over 14 amino acids. The CDR3 coding sequence is TGTGCCAGCAAGATAACGGACGGAAACTATGGCTACACCTTC. It translates to CASKITDGNYGYTF.

This clonotype is medium-sized. With the library built for alpha chains, this beta chain is off target and its frequency is not meaningful. The chain joins TRBV12-3 or TRBV12-4 to TRBJ2-2; TRBD1 matches 9 bases. With V trimmed by 5 bases and J by 2 bases, 3 bases remained unmatched. The CDR3 loop spans 15 amino acids. The CDR3 reads CASSPDRGNTGELFF. In DNA, the CDR3 is TGTGCCAGCAGTCCGGACAGGGGAAACACCGGGGAGCTGTTTTTT.

At least ten counts were recorded for this clonotype. Since the library was made to target alpha chains, this beta chain is a stray read and its abundance is not meaningful. The chain uses TRBV5-4 and TRBJ1-1; a weak D match, TRBD1 (6 bases). V lost 4 bases to trimming and J lost 2 bases, with 12 bases between them. The CDR3 is 14 residues long. The germline gives CDR1 SGHNT, CDR2 YYREEE (reference sequence). In nucleotides, the CDR3 is TGTGCCAGCAGCCCAACAGGGTTTAACACTGAAGCTTTCTTT. This sequence encodes CASSPTGFNTEAFF.

By proportion, this clonotype is medium-sized. This beta chain is an off-target read within a library intended for alpha chains, so its frequency means little. The V and J genes are TRBV12-3 or TRBV12-4 and TRBJ2-3; D may be TRBD2 (5 bases). Trimming removed 6 bases from V and 0 bases from J, with 13 bases in between. The CDR3 contains 15 residues. The CDR3, as DNA: TGTGCCAGCAGAAAACGGGGAGCTAGCACAGATACGCAGTATTTT. It encodes CASRKRGASTDTQYF.

This clonotype qualifies as medium-sized (0.01 to 0.1%). Because this beta chain is a stray read in a library intended to capture alpha chains, its abundance should not be given much weight. V gene TRBV19 combines with J gene TRBJ1-1; D possibly corresponds to TRBD1 (6 bases). Germline V gene lookup returns CDR1 LNHDA and CDR2 SQIVND (reference sequence). The V gene lost 4 bases and the J gene lost 4 bases, with 16 bases spanning the gap. This CDR3 is 15 amino acids long. The CDR3 spells CASSTSNEGVTEAFF. DNA of the CDR3: TGTGCCAGTAGTACTTCCAACGAGGGGGTCACTGAAGCTTTCTTT.

This clonotype was found many times. With the library built for alpha chains, this beta chain is off target and its frequency is not meaningful. The rearrangement joins TRBV7-6 to TRBJ2-3; TRBD2 aligns across 9 bases. J gave up 5 bases and V 1 base, and 4 bases lay outside the gene matches. This CDR3 has 15 residues. Germline CDR1 is SGHVS and CDR2 is FNYEAQ. CDR3 nucleotide sequence: TGTGCCAGCAGCTTAGGCGGGAGGGCAGGAGATACGCAGTATTTT. It encodes CASSLGGRAGDTQYF.

The table lists this clonotype with many counts. This beta chain slipped into a library made for alpha chains as a stray read, so its size is not meaningful. This sequence joins TRBV10-3 and TRBJ2-7, with TRBD1 as a possible D gene (6 bases). There are 14 residues in the CDR3. Trimming shortened V by 4 bases and J by 0 bases, and 10 bases separated the two germline ends. CDR1 ENHRY and CDR2 SYGVKD come from the germline V gene. The CDR3 sequence is CAISAGDLSYEQYF. The CDR3 DNA is TGTGCCATCAGTGCAGGGGACCTCTCCTACGAGCAGTACTTC.

This clonotype occurred many times. Found in a library prepared for alpha chains, this beta chain is an off-target read, and its abundance has little meaning. The CDR3 is CASSRRTDGSNQPQHF. The CDR3 coding sequence is TGTGCCAGCAGCCGCCGGACAGATGGTAGCAATCAGCCCCAGCATTTT. The chain has TRBV6-1 and TRBJ1-5, with D possibly being TRBD1 (6 bases). Germline assignment: CDR1 MNHNS and CDR2 SASEGT. The ends were cut back, 6 bases at V and 0 bases at J, with 15 bases in the middle. This CDR3 region has 16 residues.

This clonotype was detected many times. This beta chain lies outside the target of a library built for alpha chains; its clone size means little. The V call is TRBV12-3 or TRBV12-4, the J call TRBJ2-7; TRBD2 agrees at 11 bases. V was clipped by 5 bases and J by 9 bases; unmatched bases: 9. The CDR3 covers 14 residues. The CDR3 DNA reads as TGTGCCAGCAGTCTTAGCGGGAGGGCCTGGGGGCAGTACTTC. Amino acids: CASSLSGRAWGQYF.

This clonotype has at least ten counts. Being off target in a library aimed at alpha chains, this beta chain has a size of little meaning. The chain is built from TRBV12-3 or TRBV12-4 and TRBJ2-1, with 10 positions matching TRBD1. The CDR3 loop spans 16 amino acids. V trimming: 8 bases; J trimming: 8 bases; junction bases outside the gene matches: 15. This chain's CDR3 is CASVRLSGQGIYEQFF. The CDR3 bases are TGTGCCAGCGTCCGTCTCTCGGGACAGGGGATATATGAGCAGTTCTTC.

This clonotype was picked up many times. The size of this beta chain means little, since it is a stray read in a library made for alpha chains. The chain has TRBV27 and TRBJ1-1; 11 bases are shared with TRBD1. The germline V gene encodes CDR1 MNHEY and CDR2 SMNVEV (reference sequence). CDR3 length: 16 residues. The V segment lost 2 bases and the J segment 8 bases; nucleotides outside the gene matches: 10. CDR3 amino acids: CASSLAPGQGGPEAFF. The CDR3 nucleotides are TGTGCCAGCAGTTTAGCCCCGGGACAGGGGGGACCAGAAGCTTTCTTT.

This clonotype was observed many times. This beta chain was picked up by a library intended for alpha chains and is off target, so its count carries little meaning. V gene TRBV10-3 combines with J gene TRBJ2-5; 11 bases align to TRBD2. Germline V CDR1 and CDR2: ENHRY, SYGVKD. After removal of 3 bases from V and 7 bases from J, the junction contained 10 bases not matched to a gene. CDR3 length: 16 amino acids. The DNA for the CDR3 is TGTGCCATCAGTGAAGGGACTAGCGGCCCAAGGGGGACCCAGTACTTC. Its translation is CAISEGTSGPRGTQYF.

Ten or more counts support this clonotype. The size of this beta chain means little, since it is a stray read in a library made for alpha chains. This sequence joins TRBV12-3 or TRBV12-4 and TRBJ2-3; D possibly uses TRBD1 or TRBD2 (7 bases each). V was pared by 7 bases and J by 4 bases, with 12 bases between. The CDR3 is 13 residues long. The DNA for the CDR3 is TGTGCCAGCACCAGGGGGGGGGCAGATACGCAGTATTTT. The encoded protein is CASTRGGADTQYF.

This clonotype was detected ten times or more. This beta chain came through as a stray read in a library set up for alpha chains, and its size says little. The chain uses TRBV10-3 and TRBJ2-7; unclear D gene. The CDR3 has 13 residues. Germline V CDR1 and CDR2: ENHRY, SYGVKD. Trimming left V 4 bases short and J 3 bases short, with 10 bases between. The CDR3 sequence: CAISVDKNYEQYF. CDR3 bases: TGTGCCATCAGTGTTGACAAAAACTACGAGCAGTACTTC.

This clonotype was counted at least ten times. The size of this beta chain means little, since it is a stray read in a library made for alpha chains. The genes are TRBV3-1 and TRBJ2-5, with D maybe TRBD2 (5 bases). V lost 3 bases to trimming and J lost 4 bases, with 18 bases between them. Germline CDR1 LGHDT, CDR2 YNNKEL (reference sequence). The CDR3 sequence is 16 residues long. The CDR3 nucleotides read TGTGCCAGCAGCCAGTCTTCCGGGGTGACGAGAGAGACCCAGTACTTC. This codes for CASSQSSGVTRETQYF.

This clonotype was detected many times. With the library built for alpha chains, this beta chain is off target and its frequency is not meaningful. This chain's CDR3 is CSARVVSGRVVGTDTQYF. CDR3 sequence (DNA): TGCAGTGCTAGAGTCGTTAGCGGGAGGGTGGTTGGCACAGATACGCAGTATTTT. The chain is built from TRBV20-1 and TRBJ2-3, with 11 bases identical to TRBD2. The ends lost 1 base at V and 1 base at J; junction bases unmatched: 10. The CDR3 runs to 18 residues. The germline gives CDR1 DFQATT, CDR2 SNEGSKA (reference sequence).

This clonotype was counted ten times or more. The library was designed around alpha chains, so this beta chain is a stray read whose abundance carries little weight. This sequence joins TRBV7-2 and TRBJ1-3, with TRBD1 as a possible D gene (6 bases). Trimming left V 2 bases short and J 3 bases short, with 8 bases between. The CDR3 loop spans 14 amino acids. Germline loops: CDR1 SGHTA, CDR2 FQGNSA. CDR3 sequence (DNA): TGTGCCAGCAGCTTAAGACAGGATGGAAACACCATATATTTT. This gives the protein CASSLRQDGNTIYF.

This clonotype has at least ten counts. As an off-target read in a library built for alpha chains, this beta chain has a frequency of little significance. In nucleotides, the CDR3 is TGTGCCAGCAGTGATCGGACAGGGTGGGAGACTGAAGCTTTCTTT. This gives the protein CASSDRTGWETEAFF. The genes are TRBV6-1 and TRBJ1-1; 8 bases fit TRBD1. The CDR3 sequence is 15 residues long. Trimming cost V 3 bases and J 5 bases; bases outside gene matches: 8. In germline, CDR1 is MNHNS, CDR2 SASEGT.

This clonotype came up many times. This beta chain is an off-target read within a library intended for alpha chains, so its frequency means little. The chain has TRBV13 and TRBJ2-3; weak D call: TRBD2 (6 bases). V lost 3 bases and J 11 bases, leaving 12 bases between the germline ends. Germline V gene sequence: CDR1 PRHDT, CDR2 FYEKMQ (reference sequence). The CDR3 length is 12 residues. The CDR3 DNA is TGTGCCAGCAGCTTCGCGGGGCGGGAGCAGTATTTT. This sequence encodes CASSFAGREQYF.